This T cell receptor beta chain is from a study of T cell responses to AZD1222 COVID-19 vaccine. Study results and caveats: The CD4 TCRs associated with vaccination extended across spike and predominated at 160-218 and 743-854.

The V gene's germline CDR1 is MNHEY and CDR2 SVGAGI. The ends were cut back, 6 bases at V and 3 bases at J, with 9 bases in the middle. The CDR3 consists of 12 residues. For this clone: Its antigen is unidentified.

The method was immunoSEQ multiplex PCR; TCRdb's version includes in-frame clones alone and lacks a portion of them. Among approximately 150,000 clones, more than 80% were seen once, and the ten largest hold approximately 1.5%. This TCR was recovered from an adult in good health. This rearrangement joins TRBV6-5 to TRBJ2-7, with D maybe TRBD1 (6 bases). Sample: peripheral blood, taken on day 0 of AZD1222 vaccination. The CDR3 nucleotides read TGTGCCAGCAGGGACAGCAACTACGAGCAGTACTTC. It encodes CASRDSNYEQYF.